The table lists the clone carrying this T cell receptor (beta chain) with a count of one. The target antigen is unknown. Germline CDR1 SGHRS, CDR2 YFSETQ. This CDR3 spans 13 amino acids. Trimming removed 4 bases from V and 8 bases from J, with 12 bases in between. Each sorted subset replicate got 200 ng genomic DNA, 30,000 or so genomes. The data were produced by immunoSEQ multiplex PCR, yet TCRdb's version contains in-frame clones alone and is incomplete. The sample records 2 million to 2.5 million clones, approximately 90% being singletons. None of the donors, who were healthy HIV-negative adults, had recently had acute infections or vaccinations. The record originates from a study of shared clonotypes between healthy human individuals. Study as a whole: The study used three CD4 naive, three CD4 memory, two CD8 naive and one CD8 memory plate per donor. Study findings and constraints: Across subsets, estimated richness was generally greater for naive than for memory populations.

Source material: naive CD4+ T cells from PBMCs. Subset given: CD45RA+ positively selected. The sequence derives from a man in his late teens or twenties in good health. Some clones in this sample may be carry-over from other donors' samples. The J gene is TRBJ1-4, the V gene TRBV5-1; D might be TRBD1 (5 bases). CDR3 protein: CASSQGPGEKLFF. The CDR3 DNA is TGCGCCAGCAGCCAGGGTCCTGGGGAAAAACTGTTTTTT.